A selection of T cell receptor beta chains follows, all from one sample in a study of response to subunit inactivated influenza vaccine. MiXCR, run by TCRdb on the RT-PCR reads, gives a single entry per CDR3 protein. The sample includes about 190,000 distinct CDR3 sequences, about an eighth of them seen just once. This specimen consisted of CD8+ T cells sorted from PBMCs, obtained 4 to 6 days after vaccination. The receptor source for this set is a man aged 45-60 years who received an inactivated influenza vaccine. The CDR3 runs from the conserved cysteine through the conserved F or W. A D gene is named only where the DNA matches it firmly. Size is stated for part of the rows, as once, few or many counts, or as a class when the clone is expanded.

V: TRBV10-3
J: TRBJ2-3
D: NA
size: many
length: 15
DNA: TGTGCCATCAGCATACCACAGGGAGGCACAGATACGCAGTATTTT
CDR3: CAISIPQGGTDTQYF

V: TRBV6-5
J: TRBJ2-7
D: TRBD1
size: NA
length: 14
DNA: TGTGCCAGCAGTTACGGGGACAGGGGCTACGAGCAGTACTTC
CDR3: CASSYGDRGYEQYF

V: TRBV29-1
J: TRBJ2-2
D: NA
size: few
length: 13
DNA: TGCAGCGCTCAAGGTGCGAACACCGGGGAGCTGTTTTTT
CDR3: CSAQGANTGELFF

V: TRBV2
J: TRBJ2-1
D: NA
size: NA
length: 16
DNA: TGTGCCAGCAGAGCAATGGGCGGAAGCTCCTACAATGAGCAGTTCTTC
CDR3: CASRAMGGSSYNEQFF

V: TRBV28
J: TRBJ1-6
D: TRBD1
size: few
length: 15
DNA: TGTGCCAGCAGTCAGGGGACAGGGAGGAGTTCACCCCTCCACTTT
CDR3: CASSQGTGRSSPLHF

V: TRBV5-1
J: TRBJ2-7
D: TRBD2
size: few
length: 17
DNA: TGCGCCAGCAGCTTGAGTGAGTTTATAGGGAGGGGCTACGAGCAGTACTTC
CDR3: CASSLSEFIGRGYEQYF

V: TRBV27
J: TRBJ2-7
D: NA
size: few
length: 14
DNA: TGTGCCAGCAGTTTTGGGGCCTACTCCTACGAGCAGTACTTC
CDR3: CASSFGAYSYEQYF

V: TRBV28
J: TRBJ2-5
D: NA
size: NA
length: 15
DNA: TGTGCCAGCAGCAGCCCTAGGGACTCCGAAGAGACCCAGTACTTC
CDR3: CASSSPRDSEETQYF

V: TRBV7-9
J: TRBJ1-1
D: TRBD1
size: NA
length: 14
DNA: TGTGCCAGCAGCTTAGGCAGGGGGAGCACTGAAGCTTTCTTT
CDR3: CASSLGRGSTEAFF

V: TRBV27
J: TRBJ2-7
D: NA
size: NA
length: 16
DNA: TGTGCCAGCAGTCTTATAATAGAAGGGCAGGCCTACGAGCAGTACTTC
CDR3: CASSLIIEGQAYEQYF

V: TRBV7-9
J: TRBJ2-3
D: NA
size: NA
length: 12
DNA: TGTGCCATCAGCGCCGTGGCAGATACGCAGTATTTT
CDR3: CAISAVADTQYF

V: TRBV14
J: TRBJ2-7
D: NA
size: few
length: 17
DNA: TGTGCCAGCAGCCAAGTATGGAGGGCGGACAGCTCCTACGAGCAGTACTTC
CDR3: CASSQVWRADSSYEQYF

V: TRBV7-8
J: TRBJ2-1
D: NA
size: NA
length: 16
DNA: TGTGCCAGCAGCTCCTCCCTGGGGTCTGCAGCAAATGAGCAGTTCTTC
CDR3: CASSSSLGSAANEQFF

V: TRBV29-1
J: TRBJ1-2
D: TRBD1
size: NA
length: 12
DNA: TGCAGCGTGGGGACAGACGACTATGGCTACACCTTC
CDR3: CSVGTDDYGYTF

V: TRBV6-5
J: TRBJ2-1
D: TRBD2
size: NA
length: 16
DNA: TGTGCCAGCAGTTACTCGGGAGCGGGAGGGCCCTATGAGCAGTTCTTC
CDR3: CASSYSGAGGPYEQFF

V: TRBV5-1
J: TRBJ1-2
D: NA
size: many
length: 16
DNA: TGCGCCAGCAGCTTGGAGAGTGGTGGCACCTACTATGGCTACACCTTC
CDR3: CASSLESGGTYYGYTF

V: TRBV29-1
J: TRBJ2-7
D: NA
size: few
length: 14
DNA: TGCAGCGTTGAAGATCGGGACGGAACCTACGAGCAGTACTTC
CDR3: CSVEDRDGTYEQYF

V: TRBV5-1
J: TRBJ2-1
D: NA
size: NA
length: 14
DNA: TGCGCCAGCAGCTTGTTAGTAGGGGACAATGAGCAGTTCTTC
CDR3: CASSLLVGDNEQFF

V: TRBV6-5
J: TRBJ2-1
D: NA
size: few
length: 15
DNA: TGTGCCAGCAGTTACGATCGGGGAAACAGGAATGAGCAGTTCTTC
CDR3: CASSYDRGNRNEQFF

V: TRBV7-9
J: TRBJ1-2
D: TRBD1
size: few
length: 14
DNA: TGTGCCAGCAGCCAGGGACAGGGGGCGTATGGCTACACCTTC
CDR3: CASSQGQGAYGYTF

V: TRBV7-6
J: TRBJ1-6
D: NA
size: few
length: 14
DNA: TGTGCCAGCAACCCAGGGATGGAGAATTCACCCCTCCACTTT
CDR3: CASNPGMENSPLHF

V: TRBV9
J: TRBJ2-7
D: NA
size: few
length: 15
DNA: TGTGCCAGCAGCGTTTATGGGGGAGGGGGCAACGAGCAGTACTTC
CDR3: CASSVYGGGGNEQYF

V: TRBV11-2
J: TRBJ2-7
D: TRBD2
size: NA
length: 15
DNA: TGTGCCAGCAGCTTTGGCGGGGGTGCTTTTTACGAGCAGTACTTC
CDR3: CASSFGGGAFYEQYF

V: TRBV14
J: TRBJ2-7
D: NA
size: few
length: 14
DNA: TGTGCCAGCAGCCTTATTGGGGCCAACTACGAGCAGTACTTC
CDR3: CASSLIGANYEQYF

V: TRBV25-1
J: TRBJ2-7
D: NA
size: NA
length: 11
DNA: TGTGCCAGCACCTCGGGTGGGGAGCAGTACTTC
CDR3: CASTSGGEQYF

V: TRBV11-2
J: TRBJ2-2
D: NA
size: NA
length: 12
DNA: TGTGCCCAAGGAGTGGCGACCGGGGAGCTGTTTTTT
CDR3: CAQGVATGELFF